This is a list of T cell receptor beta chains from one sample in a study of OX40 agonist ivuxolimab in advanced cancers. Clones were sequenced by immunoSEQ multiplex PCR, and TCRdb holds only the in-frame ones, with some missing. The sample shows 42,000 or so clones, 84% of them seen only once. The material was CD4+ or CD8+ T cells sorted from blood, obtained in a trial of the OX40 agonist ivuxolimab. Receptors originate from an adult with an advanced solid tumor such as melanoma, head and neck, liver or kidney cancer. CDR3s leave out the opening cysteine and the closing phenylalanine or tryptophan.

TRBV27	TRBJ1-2	ASRTLVRGADGYT
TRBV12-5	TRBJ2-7	ASGNTNTASSYEQY
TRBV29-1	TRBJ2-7	SVVQVNRYEQY
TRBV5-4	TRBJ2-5	ASSLPGLDWETQY
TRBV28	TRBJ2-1	ASSPGPGLAIGFISYNEQF
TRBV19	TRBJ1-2	ASSIVSQGTGYGYT
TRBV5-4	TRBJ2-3	ASSLGFTDTQY
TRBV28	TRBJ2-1	ASSLVGSSYNEQF
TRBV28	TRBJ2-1	ASSLVSPTEGRYNEQF
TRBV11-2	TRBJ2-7	ASSLGQGGTYEQY
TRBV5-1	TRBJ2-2	ASMENLISGELF
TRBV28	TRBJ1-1	ASSFPRSTEAF
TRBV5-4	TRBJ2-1	ASSEHGGRDDEQF
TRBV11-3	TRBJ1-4	ASSARTGLNEKLF
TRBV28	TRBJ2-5	ASSSGGGYGETQY
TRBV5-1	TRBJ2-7	ASSASSYEQY
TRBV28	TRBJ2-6	ASDSGANVLT
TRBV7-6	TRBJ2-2	ASSFLTNTGELF
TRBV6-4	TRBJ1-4	ASPGSTNEKLF
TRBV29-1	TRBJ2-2	SVERLAGDGELF
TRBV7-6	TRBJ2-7	ASSPQGAPGEQY
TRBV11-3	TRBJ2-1	ASSLVTGEQF
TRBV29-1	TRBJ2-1	SVEATGDTYNEQF
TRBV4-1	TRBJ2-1	ASSQAGRQDEQF
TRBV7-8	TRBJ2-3	ASSSPWTASTDTQY
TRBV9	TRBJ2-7	ASSVFVRDEQY
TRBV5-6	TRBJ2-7	ASSLAKGGRALEQY
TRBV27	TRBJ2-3	ASMAGTDTQY
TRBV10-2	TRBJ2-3	ASSEGLAGGDTDTQY
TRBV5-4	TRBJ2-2	ASSQDSKGRAALF
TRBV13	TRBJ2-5	ASSPRRNQETQY
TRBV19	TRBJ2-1	ASSITSGGATYNEQF
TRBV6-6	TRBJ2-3	ASSHLGRADTQY